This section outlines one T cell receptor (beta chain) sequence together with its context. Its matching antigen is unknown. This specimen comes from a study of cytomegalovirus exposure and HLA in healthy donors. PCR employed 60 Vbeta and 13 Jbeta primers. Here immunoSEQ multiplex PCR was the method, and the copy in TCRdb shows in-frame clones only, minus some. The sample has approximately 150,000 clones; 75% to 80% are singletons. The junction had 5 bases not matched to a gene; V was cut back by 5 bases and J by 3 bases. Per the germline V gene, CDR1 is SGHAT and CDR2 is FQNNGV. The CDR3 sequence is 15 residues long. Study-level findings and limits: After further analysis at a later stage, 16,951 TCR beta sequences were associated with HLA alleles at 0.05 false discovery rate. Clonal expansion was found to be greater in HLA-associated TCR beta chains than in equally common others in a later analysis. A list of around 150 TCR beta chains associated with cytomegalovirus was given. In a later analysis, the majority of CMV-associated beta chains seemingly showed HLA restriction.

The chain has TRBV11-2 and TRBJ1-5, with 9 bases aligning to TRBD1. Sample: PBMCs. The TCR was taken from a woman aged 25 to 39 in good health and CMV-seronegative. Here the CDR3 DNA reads TGTGCCAGCAGCCCCCGGGACAGGGACAATCAGCCCCAGCATTTT. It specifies CASSPRDRDNQPQHF.